The T cell receptor beta chain under discussion was sequenced for a study of siplizumab effects on memory and regulatory T cells. Whole-study results and caveats: It was not possible to assign a naive or memory phenotype to roughly 80-96% of proliferating CD4+ or CD8+ clones.

V was pared by 6 bases and J by 4 bases, with 5 bases of the junction left unmatched. The CDR3 sequence is 13 residues long. Per the germline V gene, CDR1 is LNHDA and CDR2 is SQIVND (reference sequence). Note on this clone: The antigen is unknown.

The assay was immunoSEQ multiplex PCR, and TCRdb's table has in-frame clones only and misses some. The sample holds around 78,000 clones; roughly nine tenths are singletons and the top ten take approximately 31%. Sequencing input: CD8+ T cells sorted from blood. This clonotype originated in a human donor in good health. The chain couples TRBV19 to TRBJ2-7, with 8 positions matching TRBD1. CDR3 DNA: TGTGCCAGTAGCGAGACAGGGGCATACGAGCAGTACTTC. Translation gives CASSETGAYEQYF.